One and the same sample provided the 18 T cell receptor beta chains below, sequenced in a study of beta chain features in type 1 diabetes. Study-level points and caveats: Shortening of TCRB CDR3s, moderate but significant, appeared in all four CD4+ subsets of Type 1 diabetes patients.

Sequenced material consisted of expressed TCRB transcripts (all of the isolated RNA was reverse transcribed). Libraries were prepared by immunoSEQ multiplex PCR; TCRdb keeps only in-frame clonotypes and omits some of them. The data show 350,000 to 400,000 clones, roughly an eighth seen once. Their recognized antigens are unknown. Source material: naive CD4+ T cells from blood. All receptors derive from a woman between 18 and 29 years old with type 1 diabetes.

This clone was seen more than once but under ten times. This chain links TRBV21-1 with TRBJ2-7; TRBD2, the table's D call, was not compared with the DNA. TRBV21-1 counts as a pseudogene. This CDR3 contains 17 residues. CDR3 sequence (DNA): TGTGCCAGCAGCAATGGCTTCGGGACTAGCGGACCCTACGAGCAGTACTTC. Its protein product is CASSNGFGTSGPYEQYF.

The chain combines TRBV30 with TRBJ2-7; TRBD1 matches 10 bases. V lost 5 bases and J lost 4; bases outside the gene matches: 8. This CDR3 region has 14 residues. Germline V CDR1 and CDR2: GTSNPN, SVGIG (reference sequence). The DNA for the CDR3 is TGTGCCTGGTCCCGGGGGGGACAGGGGTACGAGCAGTACTTC. Protein: CAWSRGGQGYEQYF.

J is TRBJ2-7 and V is TRBV4-3; TRBD2 agrees at 7 bases. Per the germline V gene, CDR1 is LGHNA and CDR2 is YSLEER. The length of the CDR3 is 17 residues. J lost 2 bases, V lost 1 base, and 11 bases had no gene match. The CDR3 region is CASSQVTGAGETYEQYF. CDR3 DNA sequence: TGCGCCAGCAGCCAAGTAACGGGCGCGGGAGAGACCTACGAGCAGTACTTC.

The table lists this clone with a few counts. This chain links TRBV6-1 with TRBJ1-3, with 9 bases aligning to TRBD1. The CDR3 covers 15 residues. Germline lookup yields CDR1 MNHNS and CDR2 SASEGT. V was clipped by 7 bases and J by 3 bases; unmatched bases: 7. This chain's CDR3 is CASKPGQGVGNTIYF. In DNA, the CDR3 is TGTGCCAGCAAACCGGGACAGGGCGTTGGAAACACCATATATTTT.

J is TRBJ1-6 and V is TRBV18; the D is unclear. V was cut by 4 bases and J by 2 bases, with 3 bases left in between. This CDR3 contains 13 residues. CDR1 is KGHSH, CDR2 LQKENI, per germline. For the CDR3, the DNA is TGTGCCAGCTCACTAACCTATAATTCACCCCTCCACTTT. This encodes CASSLTYNSPLHF.

The gene calls are TRBV30 and TRBJ1-2; D is undetermined. The CDR3 is made up of 12 amino acids. Germline V gene data show CDR1 as GTSNPN and CDR2 as SVGIG (reference sequence). V was cut by 2 bases and J by 5 bases, with 9 bases left in between. The CDR3 loop is CAWSPFPYGYTF. The CDR3 nucleotides read TGTGCCTGGAGTCCCTTCCCTTATGGCTACACCTTC.

This clone was counted only a few times. The chain recombines TRBV5-6 with TRBJ2-7, with TRBD1 matching 8 bases. The germline CDR1 and CDR2 sequences are SGHDT and YYEEEE. The ends lost 4 bases at V and 3 bases at J; junction bases unmatched: 9. The CDR3 consists of 15 residues. The CDR3 DNA is TGTGCCAGCAGCCGACAGGGGCCGCGACACTACGAGCAGTACTTC. This codes for CASSRQGPRHYEQYF.

The genes are TRBV18 and TRBJ2-7; D call uncertain. The CDR3 length is 12 residues. V lost 2 bases, J lost 5 bases, and 7 bases lay in between. Germline V CDR1 and CDR2: KGHSH, LQKENI. The CDR3 sequence: CASSPSVHEQYF. In DNA form, the CDR3 reads TGTGCCAGCTCACCATCCGTCCACGAGCAGTACTTC.

In its sample, this clone was seen a few times. The chain has TRBV7-9 and TRBJ2-5; D perhaps matches TRBD1 (5 bases). V was clipped by 3 bases and J by 2 bases, with 16 bases between them. The CDR3 runs to 16 residues. CDR1 and CDR2 (germline): SEHNR, FQNEAQ (reference sequence). CDR3 region: CASSFLAADKQETQYF. CDR3 nucleotide sequence: TGTGCCAGCAGCTTTTTAGCCGCGGACAAACAAGAGACCCAGTACTTC.

The V call is TRBV28, the J call TRBJ2-1; 11 nucleotides agree with TRBD2. The junction had 12 bases not matched to a gene; V was cut back by 2 bases and J by 9 bases. CDR1 MDHEN and CDR2 SYDVKM come from the germline V gene. The CDR3 runs 17 residues. CDR3 sequence reads: CASSLKASGRSKGEQFF. CDR3 nucleotides: TGTGCCAGCAGTTTAAAGGCTAGCGGGAGGTCTAAGGGTGAGCAGTTCTTC.

This clone was counted a few times. V is TRBV18 and J is TRBJ2-1; D may be TRBD2 (5 bases). Germline-derived CDR1 and CDR2 are KGHSH and LQKENI. The CDR3 runs 12 residues. Trimming took 2 bases from V and 9 from J, leaving 8 bases between them. CDR3 protein: CASSPAGSEQFF. The CDR3 DNA sequence: TGTGCCAGCTCACCAGCTGGGAGTGAGCAGTTCTTC.

The chain employs TRBV18 and TRBJ1-2, with 7 bases identical to TRBD1. V shed 4 bases and J 5 bases; nucleotides not matched to a gene: 10. Germline CDR1 KGHSH, CDR2 LQKENI. The CDR3 is 15 residues long. CDR3 nucleotides: TGTGCCAGCTCACAGGGACAGTGGGAGGATTATGGCTACACCTTC. Residues: CASSQGQWEDYGYTF.

This clone was observed a few times. The chain has TRBV4-1 and TRBJ2-1; 15 bases line up with TRBD2. This CDR3 region has 15 residues. V gave up 10 bases and J gave up 8 bases; unmatched junction bases: 9. Germline V gene data show CDR1 as MGHRA and CDR2 as YSYEKL. The CDR3 DNA sequence: TGCGCCAACCAGTCCGGGACTAGCGGGGGGCATGAGCAGTTCTTC. Residues: CANQSGTSGGHEQFF.

This clone was picked up a small number of times. The chain combines TRBV2 with TRBJ2-3; 12 positions agree with TRBD1. The V gene's germline CDR1 is SNHLY and CDR2 FYNNEI. V was clipped by 7 bases and J by 3 bases; unmatched bases: 5. The CDR3 extends over 15 amino acids. CDR3 sequence (DNA): TGTGCCAGCAAACGGGACAGGGGGCGAACAGATACGCAGTATTTT. Encoded protein: CASKRDRGRTDTQYF.

The chain employs TRBV7-2 and TRBJ1-2, with a weak D call TRBD1 (5 bases). The CDR3 loop spans 14 amino acids. Germline CDR1 reads SGHTA; CDR2 reads FQGNSA. The V end lost 5 bases, the J end lost 2 bases, and 12 bases lay between the germline ends. CDR3 coding DNA: TGTGCCAGCAGCCCCCAGGAGGGGAACTATGGCTACACCTTC. It specifies CASSPQEGNYGYTF.

This sequence joins TRBV14 and TRBJ1-6, with 9 nucleotides matching TRBD1. The V and J ends lost 1 base and 7 bases, in that order; junction bases with no gene match: 8. This CDR3 contains 17 residues. Germline lookup yields CDR1 SGHDN and CDR2 FVKESK. The CDR3 protein is CASSQGRTGGINSPLHF. For the CDR3, the DNA is TGTGCCAGCAGCCAAGGTCGTACAGGGGGCATCAATTCACCCCTCCACTTT.

This clone has more than one count but fewer than ten. The identical CDR3 is also encoded by other nucleotide sequences in the sample. This sequence joins TRBV30 and TRBJ1-5; D is ambiguous. The V and J ends lost 0 bases and 3 bases respectively, with 6 bases between them. CDR3 size: 13 residues. The germline gives CDR1 GTSNPN, CDR2 SVGIG (reference sequence). The CDR3 reads CAWSVRDNQPQHF. DNA for the CDR3: TGTGCCTGGAGTGTCCGGGACAATCAGCCCCAGCATTTT.

This sequence joins TRBV4-3 and TRBJ2-3; no clear D. V gave up 1 base and J gave up 1 base, with 6 bases separating them. This CDR3 spans 14 amino acids. Germline CDR1 is LGHNA and CDR2 is YSLEER. The CDR3 reads CASSQGPGTDTQYF. The CDR3 DNA reads as TGCGCCAGCAGCCAAGGGCCAGGCACAGATACGCAGTATTTT.